The entry that follows covers one TCR beta chain sequence. Its specificity is unknown. From the reads, TCRdb called clonotypes with MiXCR, one entry per CDR3 protein. The sample records over 100,000 distinct CDR3 sequences, approximately 15% being singletons. The entry originates in a study of T cell repertoires in cytomegalovirus infection. About the study: In public TCR beta signatures, there were indications of both CMV infection and matching HLA type.

The germline V gene has CDR1 DFQATT and CDR2 SNEGSKA (reference sequence). V was shortened by 6 bases and J by 3 bases, with 12 bases between the two germline ends. This CDR3 spans 12 amino acids. General observations from the study: The ex vivo response was dominated by HLA-C-restricted CMV-specific TCR beta clonotypes. The study identified carriers of CMV plus the relevant HLA from cumulative public TCR beta family frequency.

V usage is TRBV20-1 and J usage is TRBJ2-7; a weak D match, TRBD2 (5 bases). The sequencing input was PBMCs. The clonotype was recovered from a human donor in good health (CMV status not recorded). Some clones in this sample may be carry-over from other donors' samples. CDR3 sequence reads: CSASTGNYEQYF. The CDR3 nucleotides read TGCAGTGCCTCGACGGGGAACTACGAGCAGTACTTC.